These 12 T cell receptor beta chains share one sample of origin, sequenced in a study of beta chain features in type 1 diabetes (dated by TCRdb to 2017 to 2018). Library creation used the immunoSEQ multiplex PCR assay. The entire isolated RNA was reverse transcribed using the High Capacity cDNA Reverse Transcription Kit, and thus expressed TCRB transcripts were sequenced. TCRdb re-hosts the immuneACCESS table, in-frame sequences only. Its copies lack some clones; in the studies checked, an unresolved V gene accounts for under half of them, and the cause for the rest is not known. This sample comprises over 700,000 clones, roughly 17% of them detected only once. The ten largest clonotypes hold 0.02% to 0.03% of the sample. Source material: naive CD4+ T cells from blood. This specimen's cell subset or site label, interpreted: true naive CD4+ T cells. Source of these receptors: a woman younger than 35 in good health.

This clone was counted a few times. In nucleotides, the CDR3 is TGTGCCAGCTCACCACCGGGATCTAGCTCCTACAATGAGCAGTTCTTC. Its protein product is CASSPPGSSSYNEQFF. The gene calls are TRBV18 and TRBJ2-1, with D uncertain. Germline V gives CDR1 KGHSH, CDR2 LQKENI. The CDR3 runs 16 residues. Deletions cut 0 bases from V and 0 bases from J, with 9 bases between. Complete variable domain (other parts from reference TRBV18 and TRBJ2-1): NAGVMQNPRHLVRRRGQEARLRCSPMKGHSHVYWYRQLPEEGLKFMVYLQKENIIDESGMPKERFSAEFPKEGPSILRIQQVVRGDSAAYFCASSPPGSSSYNEQFFGPGTRLTVL.

This clone was observed a handful of times. The rearrangement links TRBV7-9 to TRBJ2-1; D not resolved. The V and J ends lost 3 bases and 1 base respectively, with 7 bases between them. The CDR3 sequence is 14 residues long. The germline V gene encodes CDR1 SEHNR and CDR2 FQNEAQ (reference sequence). CDR3 sequence (DNA): TGTGCCAGCAGCTTTCTTTCTTCCTACAATGAGCAGTTCTTC. Translation: CASSFLSSYNEQFF.

This clone was found once. The rearrangement links TRBV6-5 to TRBJ1-2, with unresolved D. Germline V CDR1 and CDR2: MNHEY, SVGAGI. The CDR3 is made up of 16 amino acids. The germline V and J ends were trimmed by 0 bases and 0 bases, with 11 bases remaining between them. For the CDR3, the DNA is TGTGCCAGCAGTTACTCGTCTTTTGCGGCTAACTATGGCTACACCTTC. It codes for CASSYSSFAANYGYTF.

There are a few counts of this clone. The rearrangement uses TRBV5-5 and TRBJ1-5; D remains ambiguous. The CDR3 is 12 amino acids. Trimming took off 7 bases at V and 2 bases at J, with 7 bases between the two ends. The germline CDR1 and CDR2 sequences are SGHKS and YYEKEE (reference sequence). CDR3 sequence: CASGRGNQPQHF. DNA of the CDR3: TGTGCCAGCGGACGGGGCAATCAGCCCCAGCATTTT.

This clone has just a few counts. The chain combines TRBV4-2 with TRBJ1-5; no definite D call. CDR1 and CDR2 (germline): LGHNA, YNFKEQ. V lost 1 base and J lost 1, with 5 bases in between. The CDR3 is 14 amino acids. The CDR3 loop reads CASSQVMSNQPQHF. The CDR3 nucleotides read TGTGCCAGCAGCCAAGTCATGAGCAATCAGCCCCAGCATTTT.

This clone was seen only a few times. DNA of the CDR3: TGTGCCAGCAGCCCCCGACTAGCGCTCGGAGTCTACGAGCAGTACTTC. It yields the protein CASSPRLALGVYEQYF. This chain joins TRBV2 and TRBJ2-7; 8 bases fit TRBD2. The trim removed 6 bases at V and 3 bases at J, leaving 13 bases unmatched. The germline V gene has CDR1 SNHLY and CDR2 FYNNEI. The CDR3 runs to 16 residues.

V gene TRBV18 combines with J gene TRBJ1-5, with 10 nucleotides matching TRBD1. The CDR3 extends over 16 amino acids. The V and J ends lost 2 bases and 6 bases, in that order; junction bases with no gene match: 7. From germline, CDR1 is KGHSH and CDR2 LQKENI. The CDR3 coding sequence is TGTGCCAGCTCACCATCTAGACAGGGGGCGGGTCAGCCCCAGCATTTT. Translation: CASSPSRQGAGQPQHF. The whole variable domain, remainder taken from reference TRBV18 and TRBJ1-5, is NAGVMQNPRHLVRRRGQEARLRCSPMKGHSHVYWYRQLPEEGLKFMVYLQKENIIDESGMPKERFSAEFPKEGPSILRIQQVVRGDSAAYFCASSPSRQGAGQPQHFGDGTRLSIL.

The chain carries TRBV7-2 and TRBJ2-3; D gene unclear. Germline CDR1 reads SGHTA; CDR2 reads FQGNSA. The V end was cut by 5 bases, the J end by 0 bases, with 12 bases between. The CDR3 spans 15 residues. The CDR3, as DNA: TGTGCCAGCAGCCACGGGCCCCCTAGCACAGATACGCAGTATTTT. Its protein is CASSHGPPSTDTQYF.

The chain is built from TRBV5-1 and TRBJ2-2; D tentatively reads TRBD1 or TRBD2 (5 bases each). CDR1 is SGHRS, CDR2 YFSETQ, per germline. The V gene lost 4 bases and the J gene lost 7 bases, with 17 bases spanning the gap. The CDR3 contains 15 residues. The CDR3 DNA reads as TGCGCCAGCAGCCCGACTACAGGATCTGGCGGGGAGCTGTTTTTT. This gives the protein CASSPTTGSGGELFF.

The rearrangement links TRBV4-3 to TRBJ2-3, with D possibly TRBD2 on 5 matching bases. Germline lookup yields CDR1 LGHNA and CDR2 YSLEER. The CDR3 covers 15 residues. Trimming cost V 1 base and J 3 bases, with 11 bases left between them. The CDR3 bases are TGCGCCAGCAGCCAAGCAGCCTTAGCGACAGATACGCAGTATTTT. This sequence encodes CASSQAALATDTQYF.

In the case of this clone: The same CDR3 can be traced to other DNA sequences in this sample. The chain employs TRBV7-9 and TRBJ1-1; maybe TRBD1 (6 bases). This CDR3 spans 14 amino acids. The germline V and J ends were trimmed by 4 bases and 0 bases, with 9 bases remaining between them. The germline gives CDR1 SEHNR, CDR2 FQNEAQ (reference sequence). Written as DNA, the CDR3 is TGTGCCAGCAGCTACAGGGAATTGAACACTGAAGCTTTCTTT. Translation: CASSYRELNTEAFF.

The genes are TRBV10-3 and TRBJ2-5, with 9 bases matching TRBD2. V shed 5 bases and J 3 bases; nucleotides not matched to a gene: 1. This CDR3 has 13 amino acids. Germline lookup yields CDR1 ENHRY and CDR2 SYGVKD. CDR3 in amino acids: CAISLAGEETQYF. As DNA, the CDR3 is TGTGCCATCAGTTTAGCGGGGGAAGAGACCCAGTACTTC.